Presented here are 2 T cell receptor beta chains from one specimen sequenced in a study of blood T cell repertoires in COVID-19. Using immunoSEQ multiplex PCR, the repertoire was profiled, and TCRdb retains in-frame clones only, with some absent. Among roughly 300,000 clones, over 75% were seen once, and the ten largest hold under 1.3%. Sequencing used PBMCs or T cells enriched from blood (not recorded which). These receptors were taken from a woman in her 30s who had recovered from COVID-19.

The chain is built from TRBV28 and TRBJ2-7; 13 bases are shared with TRBD2. Germline lookup yields CDR1 MDHEN and CDR2 SYDVKM. J gave up 3 bases and V 3 bases, and 5 bases lay outside the gene matches. This CDR3 comprises 16 residues. The CDR3 protein is CASSLTSGGPFYEQYF. CDR3 bases: TGTGCCAGCAGTTTGACTAGCGGGGGGCCGTTCTACGAGCAGTACTTC.

The rearrangement joins TRBV29-1 to TRBJ1-2; D gene unclear. V lost 5 bases, J lost 8 bases, and 15 bases lay in between. Germline values: CDR1 SQVTM, CDR2 ANQGSEA. The CDR3 runs 12 residues. The CDR3 spells CSVPSGLGGYTF. The CDR3 nucleotides are TGCAGCGTTCCTAGTGGACTGGGCGGCTACACCTTC.